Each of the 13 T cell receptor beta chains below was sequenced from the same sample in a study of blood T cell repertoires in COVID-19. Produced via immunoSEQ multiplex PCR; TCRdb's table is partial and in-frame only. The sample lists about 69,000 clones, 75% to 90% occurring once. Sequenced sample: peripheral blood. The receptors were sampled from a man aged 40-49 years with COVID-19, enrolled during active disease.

The CDR3: CAISEPGSPSGDDEQFF. The CDR3 nucleotides are TGTGCCATCAGTGAGCCCGGTAGTCCTAGCGGTGACGATGAGCAGTTCTTC. The chain employs TRBV10-3 and TRBJ2-1, with 7 bases identical to TRBD2. This CDR3 has 17 residues. The germline V gene encodes CDR1 ENHRY and CDR2 SYGVKD. Unmatched junction bases numbered 15, after V lost 2 bases and J lost 8 bases.

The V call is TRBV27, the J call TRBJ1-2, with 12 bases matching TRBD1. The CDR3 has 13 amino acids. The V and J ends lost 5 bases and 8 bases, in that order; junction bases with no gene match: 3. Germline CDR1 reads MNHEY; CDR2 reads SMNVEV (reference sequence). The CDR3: CASSGGQGAGYTF. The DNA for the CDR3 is TGTGCCAGCAGTGGGGGACAGGGGGCGGGCTACACCTTC.

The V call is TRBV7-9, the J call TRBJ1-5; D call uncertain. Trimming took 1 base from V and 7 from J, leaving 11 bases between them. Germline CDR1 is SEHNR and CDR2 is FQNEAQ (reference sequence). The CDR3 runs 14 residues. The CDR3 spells CASSLGAGVQPQHF. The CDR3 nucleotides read TGTGCCAGCAGCTTAGGAGCGGGAGTGCAGCCCCAGCATTTT.

CDR3 region: CASRGGGSNYGYTF. The CDR3 nucleotides read TGTGCCAGCAGGGGAGGGGGGTCTAACTATGGCTACACCTTC. V and J are TRBV6-5 and TRBJ1-2; D perhaps matches TRBD1 (6 bases). Looked up from germline, CDR1 is MNHEY and CDR2 is SVGAGI. The V and J ends lost 6 bases and 0 bases respectively, with 11 bases between them. CDR3 length: 14 amino acids.

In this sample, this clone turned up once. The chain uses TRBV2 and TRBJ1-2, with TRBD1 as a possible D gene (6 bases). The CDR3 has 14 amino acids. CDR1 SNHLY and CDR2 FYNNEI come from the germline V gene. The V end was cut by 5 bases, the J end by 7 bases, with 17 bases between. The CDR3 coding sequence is TGTGCCAGCAGTACAGGGATGGGATCGTCTGGCTACACCTTC. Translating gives CASSTGMGSSGYTF.

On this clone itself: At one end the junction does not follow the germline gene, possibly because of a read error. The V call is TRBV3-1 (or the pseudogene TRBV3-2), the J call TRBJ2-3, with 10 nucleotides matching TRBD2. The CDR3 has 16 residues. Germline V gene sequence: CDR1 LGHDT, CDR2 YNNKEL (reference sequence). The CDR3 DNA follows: TGTGCCAGCAGCCAACCTAGCGGGGGCCGCACAAATACGCAGTATTTT. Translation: CASSQPSGGRTNTQYF.

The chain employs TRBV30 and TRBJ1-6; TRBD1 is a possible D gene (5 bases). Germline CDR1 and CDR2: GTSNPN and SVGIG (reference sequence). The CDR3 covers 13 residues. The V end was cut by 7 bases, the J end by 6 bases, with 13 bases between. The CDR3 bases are TGTGCCTTCCAGACGGGGGTTAATTCACCCCTCCACTTT. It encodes CAFQTGVNSPLHF.

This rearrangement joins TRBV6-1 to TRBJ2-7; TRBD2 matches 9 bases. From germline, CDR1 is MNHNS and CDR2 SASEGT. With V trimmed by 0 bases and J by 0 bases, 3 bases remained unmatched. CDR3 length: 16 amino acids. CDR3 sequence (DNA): TGTGCCAGCAGTGAAGCTCGGACTAGCGACTCCTACGAGCAGTACTTC. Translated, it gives CASSEARTSDSYEQYF.

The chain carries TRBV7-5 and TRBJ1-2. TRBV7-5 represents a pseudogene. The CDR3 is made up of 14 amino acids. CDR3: CVRSQCGGLYGYTF. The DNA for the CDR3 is TGTGTCAGAAGCCAATGCGGGGGGCTCTATGGCTACACCTTC.

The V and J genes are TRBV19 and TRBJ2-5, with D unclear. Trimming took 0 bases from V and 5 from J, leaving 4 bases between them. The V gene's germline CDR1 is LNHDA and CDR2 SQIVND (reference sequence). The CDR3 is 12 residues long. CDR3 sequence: CASSIDRETQYF. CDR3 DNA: TGTGCCAGTAGTATAGATCGGGAGACCCAGTACTTC.

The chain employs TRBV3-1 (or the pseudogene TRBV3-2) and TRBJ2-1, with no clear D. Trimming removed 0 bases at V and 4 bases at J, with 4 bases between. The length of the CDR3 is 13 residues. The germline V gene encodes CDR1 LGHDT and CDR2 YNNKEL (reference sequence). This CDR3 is CASSQETYNEQFF. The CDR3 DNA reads TGTGCCAGCAGCCAAGAAACATACAATGAGCAGTTCTTC.

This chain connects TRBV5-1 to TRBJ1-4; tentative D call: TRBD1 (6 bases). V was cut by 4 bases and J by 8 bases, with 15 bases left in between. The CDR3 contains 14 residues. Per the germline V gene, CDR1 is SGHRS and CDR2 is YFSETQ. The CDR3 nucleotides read TGCGCCAGCAGCCTCGGGACATTGAAGGAAAAACTGTTTTTT. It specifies CASSLGTLKEKLFF.

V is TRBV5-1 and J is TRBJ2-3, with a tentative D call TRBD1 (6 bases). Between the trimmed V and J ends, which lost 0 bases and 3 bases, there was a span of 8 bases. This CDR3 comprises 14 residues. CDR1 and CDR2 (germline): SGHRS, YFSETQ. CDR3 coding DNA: TGCGCCAGCAGCTTGGGTACAGGGACAGATACGCAGTATTTT. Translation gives CASSLGTGTDTQYF.